This passage covers 21 T cell receptor beta chains from one sample sequenced in a study of T-cell reconstitution after alpha-beta-depleted transplantation in children. This sample's TCRbeta library carried unique molecular identifier barcodes. Each CDR3 protein gets one entry after TCRdb re-called the PCR reads with MiXCR. Counted here are 70,000 to 95,000 distinct CDR3 sequences, roughly 15% occurring once; the ten biggest clones make up less than 20%. This material consisted of PBMCs, mostly from graft donor cells, taken 180 days after TCRalphabeta/CD19-depleted stem cell transplant. These receptors were collected from a male patient between 2 and 10 years old who had a stem cell transplant for acute lymphoblastic leukemia, so the T cells may come from the graft donor.

There are a few counts of this clonotype. The rearrangement uses TRBV14 and TRBJ1-1; D might be TRBD1 (5 bases). CDR1 and CDR2 (germline): SGHDN, FVKESK. The CDR3 is made up of 14 amino acids. Trimming shortened V by 0 bases and J by 0 bases, and 5 bases separated the two germline ends. The CDR3 protein is CASSQEGVNTEAFF. CDR3 DNA sequence: TGTGCCAGCAGCCAAGAAGGGGTGAACACTGAAGCTTTCTTT.

The rearrangement links TRBV29-1 to TRBJ1-1, with 7 bases that match TRBD1. Germline V gives CDR1 SQVTM, CDR2 ANQGSEA. The CDR3 covers 13 residues. V shed 5 bases and J 0 bases; nucleotides not matched to a gene: 3. CDR3 DNA sequence: TGCAGCGTTCAGACAGGGTTGAACACTGAAGCTTTCTTT. The encoded protein is CSVQTGLNTEAFF.

The chain couples TRBV5-1 to TRBJ2-2, with D unclear. The germline CDR1 and CDR2 sequences are SGHRS and YFSETQ. The CDR3 spans 16 residues. V was cut by 4 bases and J by 2 bases, with 15 bases left in between. CDR3: CASSQKFDHNTGELFF. CDR3 bases: TGCGCCAGCAGCCAAAAATTTGACCACAACACCGGGGAGCTGTTTTTT. The full variable domain, rest sourced from reference TRBV5-1 and TRBJ2-2, is KAGVTQTPRYLIKTRGQQVTLSCSPISGHRSVSWYQQTPGQGLQFLFEYFSETQRNKGNFPGRFSGRQFSNSRSEMNVSTLELGDSALYLCASSQKFDHNTGELFFGEGSRLTVL.

This clonotype was counted at least ten times. The genes are TRBV7-2 and TRBJ1-1, with 7 bases matching TRBD1. The CDR3 is 14 amino acids. Germline assignment: CDR1 SGHTA and CDR2 FQGNSA. V trimming: 1 base; J trimming: 4 bases; junction bases outside the gene matches: 3. The CDR3 region is CASSLDRGTTEAFF. CDR3 bases: TGTGCCAGCAGCTTAGACAGGGGTACCACTGAAGCTTTCTTT.

The chain links TRBV19 to TRBJ2-7; a weak D match, TRBD2 (7 bases). This CDR3 is 15 amino acids long. CDR1 LNHDA and CDR2 SQIVND come from the germline V gene (reference sequence). V dropped 3 bases and J dropped 2 bases, with 14 bases sitting between them. CDR3 amino acids: CASSIGGAYPYEQYF. The CDR3 DNA is TGTGCCAGTAGTATTGGGGGGGCGTACCCCTACGAGCAGTACTTC.

The CDR3 DNA reads as TGCGCCAGCAGCGTGACAGGGATATGGTCCTACGAGCAGTACTTC. Amino acid sequence: CASSVTGIWSYEQYF. The genes are TRBV5-1 and TRBJ2-7; TRBD1 matches at 7 bases. With 4 bases clipped from V and 1 base from J, the junction kept 8 bases outside the gene matches. Germline values: CDR1 SGHRS, CDR2 YFSETQ. The CDR3 totals 15 residues.

This clonotype turned up a few times. V is TRBV7-2 and J is TRBJ2-7; unclear D gene. The CDR3 is 11 amino acids. V shed 2 bases and J shed 6 bases, with 5 bases lying between them. Germline CDR1 is SGHTA and CDR2 is FQGNSA. CDR3 loop: CASSLYREQYF. CDR3 nucleotide sequence: TGTGCCAGCAGCTTATATCGCGAGCAGTACTTC.

The V and J genes are TRBV11-2 and TRBJ1-6; D gene ambiguous. Germline V CDR1 and CDR2: SGHAT, FQNNGV. The CDR3 consists of 16 residues. V lost 5 bases and J lost 6, with 17 bases in between. CDR3 sequence (DNA): TGTGCCAGCAGCATTACACCCAGGCCGCCTAATTCACCCCTCCACTTT. As protein: CASSITPRPPNSPLHF.

This chain uses TRBV7-8 with TRBJ1-1; no clear D. The CDR3 extends over 14 amino acids. Trimming took 3 bases from V and 2 from J, leaving 10 bases between them. Per germline, CDR1 SGHVS and CDR2 FQNEAQ. The CDR3 DNA follows: TGTGCCAGCAGCTTCGCAGGCGCTAACACTGAAGCTTTCTTT. Protein product: CASSFAGANTEAFF. The variable domain in full, with the rest retrieved from reference TRBV7-8 and TRBJ1-1, is GAGVSQSPRYKVAKRGQDVALRCDPISGHVSLFWYQQALGQGPEFLTYFQNEAQLDKSGLPSDRFFAERPEGSVSTLKIQRTQQEDSAVYLCASSFAGANTEAFFGQGTRLTVV.

The rearrangement joins TRBV9 to TRBJ2-3, with no clear D. V lost 2 bases and J lost 5, with 6 bases in between. The CDR3 contains 12 residues. Looked up from germline, CDR1 is SGDLS and CDR2 is YYNGEE. CDR3 bases: TGTGCCAGCAGCGTGTCCAAAGATACGCAGTATTTT. Protein sequence: CASSVSKDTQYF.

This clonotype showed up many times. The genes are TRBV12-3 or TRBV12-4 and TRBJ2-7, with D perhaps TRBD2 (5 bases). CDR3 size: 13 residues. V lost 3 bases and J 5 bases, leaving 11 bases between the germline ends. The CDR3 coding sequence is TGTGCCAGCAGTTTCGGAGGTCGTAACGAGCAGTACTTC. This encodes CASSFGGRNEQYF.

This clonotype has just a few counts. The CDR3, as DNA: TGTGCCAGCAGCTTAGGGGACTCAACTTACAATGAGCAGTTCTTC. Its translation is CASSLGDSTYNEQFF. The V and J genes are TRBV7-2 and TRBJ2-1; D possibly corresponds to TRBD2 (6 bases). In germline, CDR1 is SGHTA, CDR2 FQGNSA. The germline V and J ends were trimmed by 1 base and 4 bases, with 11 bases remaining between them. CDR3 length equals 15 residues.

This clonotype was observed many times. This chain links TRBV4-1 with TRBJ1-2; weak D call: TRBD1 (5 bases). The CDR3 totals 16 residues. Trimming took off 3 bases at V and 0 bases at J, with 14 bases between the two ends. Germline values: CDR1 MGHRA, CDR2 YSYEKL. The CDR3 region is CASSQPGHRTNYGYTF. CDR3 nucleotides: TGCGCCAGCAGCCAGCCCGGACACAGAACTAACTATGGCTACACCTTC.

The chain couples TRBV15 to TRBJ1-1; the D gene is possibly TRBD1 (5 bases). The CDR3 is 17 amino acids. Trimming stripped 0 bases from V and 1 base from J, with 15 bases between. CDR1 is LNHNV and CDR2 is YYDKDF in the germline V gene (reference sequence). The CDR3 is CATSRDRRVGQNTEAFF. DNA for the CDR3: TGTGCCACCAGCAGAGATAGGAGGGTGGGGCAGAACACTGAAGCTTTCTTT.

The genes are TRBV5-8 and TRBJ1-1; D ambiguous. Germline CDR1 SGHTS, CDR2 YDEGEE. V was pared by 4 bases and J by 3 bases, with 22 bases between. This CDR3 spans 17 amino acids. For the CDR3, the DNA is TGTGCCAGCAGCCCCCATCCGGGCCGGTCTAGGGACACTGAAGCTTTCTTT. Its protein product is CASSPHPGRSRDTEAFF. The entire variable domain, with the rest obtained from reference TRBV5-8 and TRBJ1-1, is as follows: EAGVTQSPTHLIKTRGQQATLRCSPISGHTSVYWYQQALGLGLQFLLWYDEGEERNRGNFPPRFSGRQFPNYSSELNVNALELEDSALYLCASSPHPGRSRDTEAFFGQGTRLTVV.

This clonotype came up a few times. The V and J genes are TRBV27 and TRBJ2-7; D remains ambiguous. The V end was cut by 0 bases, the J end by 3 bases, with 9 bases between. Germline values: CDR1 MNHEY, CDR2 SMNVEV (reference sequence). The CDR3 extends over 14 amino acids. This CDR3 reads CASSLSAGFYEQYF. For the CDR3, the DNA is TGTGCCAGCAGTTTATCAGCCGGGTTCTACGAGCAGTACTTC.

The gene calls are TRBV7-6 and TRBJ2-1, with a weak D call TRBD1 (6 bases). This CDR3 region has 15 residues. V gave up 5 bases and J gave up 7 bases, with 18 bases separating them. Germline CDR1 is SGHVS and CDR2 is FNYEAQ. CDR3 region: CASSVRGGGKNEQFF. The CDR3 DNA sequence: TGTGCCAGCAGCGTTCGAGGTGGGGGCAAGAATGAGCAGTTCTTC.

This clonotype was detected a few times. The chain employs TRBV5-6 and TRBJ1-4; no clear D gene. V lost 4 bases and J lost 3, with 10 bases in between. The CDR3 is made up of 14 amino acids. Germline values: CDR1 SGHDT, CDR2 YYEEEE. The CDR3 sequence: CASSLRGPNEKLFF. The CDR3 nucleotides are TGTGCCAGCAGCCTCCGGGGTCCTAATGAAAAACTGTTTTTT.

This rearrangement joins TRBV28 to TRBJ2-5, with a possible D match to TRBD2 (6 bases). The ends were cut back, 10 bases at V and 2 bases at J, with 11 bases in the middle. Germline CDR1 is MDHEN and CDR2 is SYDVKM. The CDR3 consists of 12 residues. This chain's CDR3 is CATIAAQETQYF. The DNA of the CDR3 is TGTGCCACCATAGCGGCACAAGAGACCCAGTACTTC.

The chain combines TRBV7-6 with TRBJ2-7, with D perhaps matching TRBD1 (6 bases). The CDR3 loop spans 15 amino acids. CDR1 is SGHVS, CDR2 FNYEAQ, per germline. The V gene lost 4 bases and the J gene lost 4 bases, with 17 bases spanning the gap. This CDR3 reads CASSSEYGQNYEQYF. The CDR3 DNA follows: TGTGCCAGCAGCTCAGAGTACGGACAGAATTACGAGCAGTACTTC.

Turning to this clonotype: Possible read error: a much larger clone is one base away. The chain couples TRBV2 to TRBJ2-7, with D possibly TRBD2 on 5 matching bases. Germline V lookup: CDR1 SNHLY, CDR2 FYNNEI. The V and J ends lost 3 bases and 10 bases respectively, with 13 bases between them. The length of the CDR3 is 12 residues. CDR3 bases: TGTGCCAGCAGTGAGAGAGGGTTCAATCAGTACTTC. Amino acid sequence: CASSERGFNQYF.